This T cell receptor (beta chain) is from a study of preoperative IRX-2 immunotherapy in early breast cancer. Treatment defined: preoperative locoregional IRX-2 cytokine immunotherapy. TCRdb keeps only in-frame clones here, not all; method: immunoSEQ multiplex PCR. The sample lists approximately 15,000 clones, around 90% occurring once. This clone has only one observation. This CDR3 contains 16 residues. V dropped 0 bases and J dropped 3 bases, with 9 bases sitting between them. CDR1 LNHNV and CDR2 YYDKDF come from the germline V gene (reference sequence). Sampling was conducted from a patient treated with IRX-2 immunotherapy. This sequence was found in a human donor with breast cancer. The chain uses TRBV15 and TRBJ2-6, with D unclear. CDR3 DNA sequence: TGTGCCACCAGCAGAGATCCCACCAGTGGGGCCAACGTCCTGACTTTC. Translating gives CATSRDPTSGANVLTF.